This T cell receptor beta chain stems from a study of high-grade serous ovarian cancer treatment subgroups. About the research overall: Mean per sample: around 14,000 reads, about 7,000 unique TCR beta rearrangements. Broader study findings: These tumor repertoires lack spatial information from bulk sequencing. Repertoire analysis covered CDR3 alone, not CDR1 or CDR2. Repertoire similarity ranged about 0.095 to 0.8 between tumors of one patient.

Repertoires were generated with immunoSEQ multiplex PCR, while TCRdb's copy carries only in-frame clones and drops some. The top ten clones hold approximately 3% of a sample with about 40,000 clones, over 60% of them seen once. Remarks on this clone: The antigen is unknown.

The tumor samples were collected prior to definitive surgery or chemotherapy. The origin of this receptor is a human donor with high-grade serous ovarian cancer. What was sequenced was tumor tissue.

CDR3 residues: CASSQTGSGNTIYF. CDR3 coding DNA: TGCGCCAGCAGCCAAACAGGTTCTGGAAACACCATATATTTT. The chain joins TRBV4-3 to TRBJ1-3; tentative D call: TRBD1 (5 bases). V lost 2 bases and J 1 base, leaving 6 bases between the germline ends. This CDR3 comprises 14 residues. Germline values: CDR1 LGHNA, CDR2 YSLEER.